These 13 T cell receptor beta chains came from one sample sequenced in a study of T-cell memory formation after mild COVID-19. TCRdb independently ran MiXCR on the 5' RACE reads; one entry per CDR3 protein. The sample holds 250,000 to 350,000 distinct CDR3 sequences, roughly a fifth seen once. Sequencing was carried out using PBMCs or a T cell subset sorted from them (not recorded which). The source of these receptors is a man aged 18 to 29 who had mild COVID-19 (a few samples of this study predate the infection). Cell type and time point are not known.

This clonotype was observed once. The chain is built from TRBV2 and TRBJ2-7, with a possible D match to TRBD1 (6 bases). Trimming took 8 bases from V and 6 from J, leaving 8 bases between them. Germline V gene data show CDR1 as SNHLY and CDR2 as FYNNEI. This CDR3 spans 10 amino acids. The CDR3 DNA is TGTGCCAGCCAGGGGCCCGAGCAGTACTTC. It is translated as CASQGPEQYF.

In its sample, this clonotype was seen a few times. V and J are TRBV5-1 and TRBJ2-2, with 7 bases fitting TRBD2. The CDR3 length is 17 residues. V lost 2 bases, J lost 0 bases, and 7 bases stayed unmatched. From germline, CDR1 is SGHRS and CDR2 YFSETQ. CDR3 DNA sequence: TGCGCCAGCAGCTTTCTAGCGGCCCCCGCGAACACCGGGGAGCTGTTTTTT. It encodes CASSFLAAPANTGELFF.

The gene calls are TRBV12-3 or TRBV12-4 and TRBJ2-1, with 7 bases lining up with TRBD1. The CDR3 sequence is 14 residues long. After removal of 6 bases from V and 5 bases from J, the junction contained 7 bases not matched to a gene. The CDR3 nucleotides read TGTGCCAGCAGACCCGGGACAGTTGACAATGAGCAGTTCTTC. It specifies CASRPGTVDNEQFF.

This clonotype has more than one count but fewer than ten. The CDR3: CASSLGTRNGYTF. CDR3 DNA sequence: TGTGCCAGCAGCCTCGGGACGAGGAATGGCTACACCTTC. The chain joins TRBV7-2 to TRBJ1-2, with D possibly matching TRBD1 (5 bases). The CDR3 is made up of 13 amino acids. CDR1 and CDR2 from the germline V gene are SGHTA and FQGNSA. With 5 bases removed from V and 6 bases from J, the gap between germline ends came to 13 bases.

The chain couples TRBV5-6 to TRBJ2-7; possibly TRBD2 for D (6 bases). Germline CDR1 and CDR2: SGHDT and YYEEEE. The ends were cut back, 3 bases at V and 7 bases at J, with 8 bases in the middle. CDR3 length: 11 residues. The CDR3 nucleotides are TGTGCCAGCAGCTCGGAGGGGGAGCAGTACTTC. Protein product: CASSSEGEQYF.

The gene calls are TRBV5-5 and TRBJ2-7; TRBD1 agrees at 9 bases. With V trimmed by 3 bases and J by 3 bases, 1 base remained unmatched. This CDR3 comprises 13 residues. Germline assignment: CDR1 SGHKS and CDR2 YYEKEE (reference sequence). CDR3 sequence: CASSWGQGYEQYV. CDR3 DNA: TGTGCCAGCAGCTGGGGACAGGGCTACGAGCAGTACGTC.

V is TRBV7-3 and J is TRBJ2-1, with D perhaps matching TRBD1 (6 bases). The germline CDR1 and CDR2 sequences are SGHTA and FQGTGA. V gave up 5 bases and J gave up 4 bases, with 12 bases separating them. CDR3 size: 14 residues. The CDR3 is CASSADRNYNEQFF. CDR3 sequence (DNA): TGTGCCAGCAGCGCCGACAGGAATTACAATGAGCAGTTCTTC.

This clonotype was seen a few times. This sequence joins TRBV10-3 and TRBJ2-2; no firm D call. The CDR3 totals 13 residues. Trimming removed 10 bases from V and 1 base from J, with 10 bases in between. Per germline, CDR1 ENHRY and CDR2 SYGVKD. In DNA, the CDR3 is TGTGCCACCACCTCACAGAACACCGGGGAGCTGTTTTTT. Translation: CATTSQNTGELFF.

The chain recombines TRBV7-3 with TRBJ2-3; 9 nucleotides agree with TRBD2. CDR1 SGHTA and CDR2 FQGTGA come from the germline V gene. CDR3 length: 17 amino acids. J was trimmed by 4 bases and V by 2 bases; bases with no gene match: 10. CDR3 sequence reads: CASSLGGRGGAADTQYF. DNA of the CDR3: TGTGCCAGCAGCTTAGGAGGACGCGGGGGGGCCGCAGATACGCAGTATTTT.

This clonotype was detected ten times or more. The chain uses TRBV5-1 and TRBJ1-1, with 9 bases matching TRBD1. V was pared by 3 bases and J by 4 bases, with 10 bases of the junction left unmatched. Germline V CDR1 and CDR2: SGHRS, YFSETQ. This CDR3 is 16 amino acids long. The CDR3 region has the DNA TGCGCCAGCAGCTCGACCACGGGACAGGGCCGCACTGAAGCTTTCTTT. Protein sequence: CASSSTTGQGRTEAFF.

This clonotype was seen more than once but under ten times. The chain has TRBV15 and TRBJ2-1, with D tentatively TRBD1 (6 bases). The V end lost 0 bases, the J end lost 3 bases, and 12 bases lay between the germline ends. The CDR3 has 16 residues. The V gene's germline CDR1 is LNHNV and CDR2 YYDKDF (reference sequence). CDR3 protein: CATSREGQGNYNEQFF. DNA for the CDR3: TGTGCCACCAGCAGAGAGGGGCAGGGGAACTACAATGAGCAGTTCTTC.

The chain combines TRBV9 with TRBJ2-3, with D perhaps TRBD2 (5 bases). Germline lookup yields CDR1 SGDLS and CDR2 YYNGEE. This CDR3 has 14 amino acids. Trimming removed 1 base at V and 2 bases at J, with 8 bases between. The CDR3 sequence is CASSVNGLTDTQYF. The CDR3 nucleotides read TGTGCCAGCAGCGTAAACGGACTCACAGATACGCAGTATTTT.

The chain links TRBV6-5 to TRBJ1-3; perhaps TRBD1 as D (6 bases). Germline values: CDR1 MNHEY, CDR2 SVGAGI. The V and J ends lost 0 bases and 1 base respectively, with 10 bases between them. This CDR3 region has 16 residues. DNA of the CDR3: TGTGCCAGCAGTTACTCATGGGGGCAATCTGGAAACACCATATATTTT. Translating it yields CASSYSWGQSGNTIYF.